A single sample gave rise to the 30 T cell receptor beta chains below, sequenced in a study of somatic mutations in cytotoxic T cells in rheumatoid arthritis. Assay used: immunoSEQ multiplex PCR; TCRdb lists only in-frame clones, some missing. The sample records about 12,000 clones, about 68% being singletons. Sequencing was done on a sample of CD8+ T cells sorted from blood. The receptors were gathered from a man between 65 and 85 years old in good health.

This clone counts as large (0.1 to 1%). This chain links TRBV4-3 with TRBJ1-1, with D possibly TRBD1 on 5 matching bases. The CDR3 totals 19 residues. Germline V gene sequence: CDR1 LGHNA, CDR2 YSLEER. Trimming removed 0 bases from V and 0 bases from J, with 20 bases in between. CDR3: CASSQEGMRDRYMNTEAFF. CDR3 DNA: TGCGCCAGCAGCCAAGAGGGAATGAGGGACCGATACATGAACACTGAAGCTTTCTTT.

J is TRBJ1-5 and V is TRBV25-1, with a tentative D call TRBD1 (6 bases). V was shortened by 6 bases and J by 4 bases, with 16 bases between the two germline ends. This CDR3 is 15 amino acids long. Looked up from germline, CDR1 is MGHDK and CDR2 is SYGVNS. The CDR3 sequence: CASSKTGKANQPQHF. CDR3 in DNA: TGTGCCAGCAGCAAAACAGGGAAGGCGAATCAGCCCCAGCATTTT.

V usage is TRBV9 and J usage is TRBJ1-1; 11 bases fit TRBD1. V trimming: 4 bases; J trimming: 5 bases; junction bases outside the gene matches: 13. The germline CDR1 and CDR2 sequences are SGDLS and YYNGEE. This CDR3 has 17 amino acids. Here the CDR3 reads CASSRRRTGGLGTEAFF. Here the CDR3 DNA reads TGTGCCAGCAGCCGACGAAGGACAGGGGGCTTGGGGACTGAAGCTTTCTTT.

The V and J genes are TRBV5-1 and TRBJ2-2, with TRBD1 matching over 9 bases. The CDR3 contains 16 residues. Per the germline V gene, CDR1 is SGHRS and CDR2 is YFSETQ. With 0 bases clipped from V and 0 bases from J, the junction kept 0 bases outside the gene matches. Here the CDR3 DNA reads TGCGCCAGCAGCTTGGGACAGGGGGCGAACACCGGGGAGCTGTTTTTT. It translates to CASSLGQGANTGELFF.

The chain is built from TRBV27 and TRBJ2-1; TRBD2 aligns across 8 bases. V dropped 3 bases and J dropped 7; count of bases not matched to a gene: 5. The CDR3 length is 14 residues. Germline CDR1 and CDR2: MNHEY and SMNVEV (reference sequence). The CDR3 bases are TGTGCCAGCAGTTTCCCCGGGACTAGGAATGAGCAGTTCTTC. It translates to CASSFPGTRNEQFF.

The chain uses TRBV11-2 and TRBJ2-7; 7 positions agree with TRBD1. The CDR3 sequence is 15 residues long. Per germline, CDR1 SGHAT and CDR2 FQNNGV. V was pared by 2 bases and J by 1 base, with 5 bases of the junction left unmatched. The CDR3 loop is CASSLWDSPSYEQYF. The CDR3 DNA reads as TGTGCCAGCAGCTTATGGGACAGCCCTTCCTACGAGCAGTACTTC.

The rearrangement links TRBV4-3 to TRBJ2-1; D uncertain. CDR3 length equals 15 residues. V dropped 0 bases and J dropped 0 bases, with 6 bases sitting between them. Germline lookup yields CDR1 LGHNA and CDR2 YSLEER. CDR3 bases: TGCGCCAGCAGCCAAGAGACTTACTCCTACAATGAGCAGTTCTTC. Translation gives CASSQETYSYNEQFF.

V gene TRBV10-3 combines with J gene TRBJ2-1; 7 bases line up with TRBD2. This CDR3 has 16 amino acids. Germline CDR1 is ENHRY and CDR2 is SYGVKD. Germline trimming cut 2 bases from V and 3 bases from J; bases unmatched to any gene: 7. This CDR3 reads CAISEETGRGYNEQFF. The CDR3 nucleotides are TGTGCCATCAGTGAGGAGACGGGGAGGGGCTACAATGAGCAGTTCTTC.

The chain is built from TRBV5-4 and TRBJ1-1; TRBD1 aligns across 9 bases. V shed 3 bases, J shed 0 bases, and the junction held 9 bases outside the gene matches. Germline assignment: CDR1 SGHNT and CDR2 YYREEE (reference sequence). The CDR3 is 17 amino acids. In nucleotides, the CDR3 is TGTGCCAGCAGCTCACGGGACAGGGTAAATTTGAACACTGAAGCTTTCTTT. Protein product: CASSSRDRVNLNTEAFF.

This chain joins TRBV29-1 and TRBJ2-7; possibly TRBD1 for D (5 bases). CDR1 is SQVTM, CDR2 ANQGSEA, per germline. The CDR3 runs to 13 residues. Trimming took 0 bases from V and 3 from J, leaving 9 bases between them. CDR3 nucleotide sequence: TGCAGCGTTGAAGATGGTGACAGCTACGAGCAGTACTTC. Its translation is CSVEDGDSYEQYF.

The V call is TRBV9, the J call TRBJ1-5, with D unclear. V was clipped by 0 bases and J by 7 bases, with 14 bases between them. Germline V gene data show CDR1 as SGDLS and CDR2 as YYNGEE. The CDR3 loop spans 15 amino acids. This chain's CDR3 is CASSVGWQPRQPQHF. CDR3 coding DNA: TGTGCCAGCAGCGTAGGGTGGCAGCCGAGGCAGCCCCAGCATTTT.

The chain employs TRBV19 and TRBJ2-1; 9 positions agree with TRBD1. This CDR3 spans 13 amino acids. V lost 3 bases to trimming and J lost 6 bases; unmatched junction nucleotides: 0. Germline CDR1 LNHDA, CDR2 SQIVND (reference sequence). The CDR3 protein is CASSMGQGNEQFF. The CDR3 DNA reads TGTGCCAGTAGTATGGGACAGGGCAATGAGCAGTTCTTC.

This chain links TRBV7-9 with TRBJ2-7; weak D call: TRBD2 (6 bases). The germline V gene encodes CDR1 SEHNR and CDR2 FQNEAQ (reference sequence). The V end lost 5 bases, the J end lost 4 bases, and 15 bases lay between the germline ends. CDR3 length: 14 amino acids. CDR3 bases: TGTGCCAGCAGCCCCGCGGAGGGAACGTACGAGCAGTACTTC. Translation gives CASSPAEGTYEQYF. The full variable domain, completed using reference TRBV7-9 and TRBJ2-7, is DTGVSQNPRHKITKRGQNVTFRCDPISEHNRLYWYRQTLGQGPEFLTYFQNEAQLEKSRLLSDRFSAERPKGSFSTLEIQRTEQGDSAMYLCASSPAEGTYEQYFGPGTRLTVT.

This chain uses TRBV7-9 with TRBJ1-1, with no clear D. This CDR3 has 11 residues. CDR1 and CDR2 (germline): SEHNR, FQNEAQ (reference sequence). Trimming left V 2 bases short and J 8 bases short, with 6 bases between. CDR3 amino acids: CASSLWEEAFF. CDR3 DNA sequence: TGTGCCAGCAGCTTATGGGAGGAAGCTTTCTTT.

The CDR3 nucleotides are TGTGCCAGCGAGGTCGGTTCTTCGTACGAGCAGTACTTC. This encodes CASEVGSSYEQYF. This sequence joins TRBV2 and TRBJ2-7; D is unclear. The germline V and J ends were trimmed by 8 bases and 4 bases, with 15 bases remaining between them. Germline CDR1 is SNHLY and CDR2 is FYNNEI. The CDR3 is 13 amino acids.

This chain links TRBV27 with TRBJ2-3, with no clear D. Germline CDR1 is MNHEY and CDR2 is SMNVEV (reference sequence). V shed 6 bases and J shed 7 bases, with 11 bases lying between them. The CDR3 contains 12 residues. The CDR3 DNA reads TGTGCCAGCAGGTTAACCCCGAATACGCAGTATTTT. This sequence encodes CASRLTPNTQYF.

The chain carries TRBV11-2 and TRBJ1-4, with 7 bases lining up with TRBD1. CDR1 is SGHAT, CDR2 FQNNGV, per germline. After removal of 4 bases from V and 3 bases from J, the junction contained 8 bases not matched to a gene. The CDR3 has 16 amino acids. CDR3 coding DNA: TGTGCCAGCAGCTCGGGACAGTACGCAGCTAATGAAAAACTGTTTTTT. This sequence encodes CASSSGQYAANEKLFF.

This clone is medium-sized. The CDR3 here is CASSPEGNYGYTF. CDR3 DNA: TGTGCCAGCAGTCCAGAGGGCAACTATGGCTACACCTTC. This sequence joins TRBV6-5 and TRBJ1-2; no clear D gene. V lost 5 bases and J 2 bases, leaving 9 bases between the germline ends. This CDR3 comprises 13 residues. Germline loops: CDR1 MNHEY, CDR2 SVGAGI.

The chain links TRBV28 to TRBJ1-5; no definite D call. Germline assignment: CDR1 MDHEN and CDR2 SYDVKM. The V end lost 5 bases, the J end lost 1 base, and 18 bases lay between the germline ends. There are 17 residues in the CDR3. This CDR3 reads CASSPLSPMDSNQPQHF. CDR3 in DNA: TGTGCCAGCAGTCCCCTTTCTCCTATGGACAGCAATCAGCCCCAGCATTTT. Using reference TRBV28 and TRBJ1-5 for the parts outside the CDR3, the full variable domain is DVKVTQSSRYLVKRTGEKVFLECVQDMDHENMFWYRQDPGLGLRLIYFSYDVKMKEKGDIPEGYSVSREKKERFSLILESASTNQTSMYLCASSPLSPMDSNQPQHFGDGTRLSIL.

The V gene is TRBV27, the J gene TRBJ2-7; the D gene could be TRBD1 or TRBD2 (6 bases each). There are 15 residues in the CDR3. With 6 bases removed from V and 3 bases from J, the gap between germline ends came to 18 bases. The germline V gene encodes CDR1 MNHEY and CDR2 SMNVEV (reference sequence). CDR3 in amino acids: CASRSGTQGHYEQYF. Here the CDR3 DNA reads TGTGCCAGCAGGTCCGGGACTCAGGGACACTACGAGCAGTACTTC.

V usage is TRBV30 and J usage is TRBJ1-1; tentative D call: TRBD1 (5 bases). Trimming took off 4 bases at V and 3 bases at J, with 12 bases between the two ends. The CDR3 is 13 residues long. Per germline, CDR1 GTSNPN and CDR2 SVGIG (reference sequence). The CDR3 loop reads CAWIHGGYTEAFF. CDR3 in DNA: TGTGCCTGGATCCATGGGGGTTACACTGAAGCTTTCTTT.

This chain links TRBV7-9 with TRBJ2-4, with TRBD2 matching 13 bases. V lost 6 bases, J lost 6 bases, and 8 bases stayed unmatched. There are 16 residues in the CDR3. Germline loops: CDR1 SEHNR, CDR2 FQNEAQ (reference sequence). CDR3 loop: CASRDGTSGDGNIQYF. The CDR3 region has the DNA TGTGCCAGCAGAGACGGGACTAGCGGGGATGGAAACATTCAGTACTTC.

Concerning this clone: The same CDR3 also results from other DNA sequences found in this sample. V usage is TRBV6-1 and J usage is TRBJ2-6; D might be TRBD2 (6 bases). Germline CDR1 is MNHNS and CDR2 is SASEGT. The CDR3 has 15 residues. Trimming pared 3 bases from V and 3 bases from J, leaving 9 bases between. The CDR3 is CASSEEGGGANVLTF. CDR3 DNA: TGTGCCAGCAGTGAGGAGGGAGGTGGGGCCAACGTCCTGACTTTC.

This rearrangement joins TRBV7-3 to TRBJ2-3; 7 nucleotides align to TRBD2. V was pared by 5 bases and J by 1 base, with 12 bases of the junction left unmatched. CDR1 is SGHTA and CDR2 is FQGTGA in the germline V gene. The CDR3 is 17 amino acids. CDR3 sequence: CASSARGFAGGTDTQYF. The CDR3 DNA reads TGTGCCAGCAGCGCAAGAGGGTTCGCGGGGGGCACAGATACGCAGTATTTT.

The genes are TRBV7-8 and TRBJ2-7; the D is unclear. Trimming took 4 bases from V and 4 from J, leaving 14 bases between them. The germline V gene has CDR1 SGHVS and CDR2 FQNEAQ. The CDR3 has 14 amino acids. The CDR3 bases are TGTGCCAGCAGCTCAACCCCGCCCGGTTACGAGCAGTACTTC. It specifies CASSSTPPGYEQYF.

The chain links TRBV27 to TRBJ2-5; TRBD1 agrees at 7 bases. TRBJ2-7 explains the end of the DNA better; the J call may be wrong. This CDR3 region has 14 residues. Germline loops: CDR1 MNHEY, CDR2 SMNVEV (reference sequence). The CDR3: CASSGTGARYEQYF. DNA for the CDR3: TGTGCCAGCAGTGGAACAGGGGCAAGGTACGAGCAGTACTTC.

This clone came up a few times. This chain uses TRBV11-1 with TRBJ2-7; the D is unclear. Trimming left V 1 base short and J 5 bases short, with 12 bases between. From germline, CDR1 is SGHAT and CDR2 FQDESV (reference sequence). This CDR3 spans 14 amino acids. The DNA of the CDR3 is TGTGCCAGCAGCTTAGGTTTGTGGGCTCACGAGCAGTACTTC. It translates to CASSLGLWAHEQYF.

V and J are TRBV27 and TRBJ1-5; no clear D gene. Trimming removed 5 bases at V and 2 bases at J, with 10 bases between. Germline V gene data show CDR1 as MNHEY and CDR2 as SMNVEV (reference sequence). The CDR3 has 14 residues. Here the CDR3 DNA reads TGTGCCAGCAGTCCCCTATCGGGCAATCAGCCCCAGCATTTT. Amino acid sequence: CASSPLSGNQPQHF.

This CDR3 is CASSLEVGTGAIYEQYF. The CDR3 region has the DNA TGTGCCAGCAGCTTAGAAGTTGGGACAGGCGCAATCTACGAGCAGTACTTC. The chain joins TRBV7-8 to TRBJ2-7, with 8 bases matching TRBD1. Losses at the gene ends were 1 base for V and 3 bases for J; bases not matched to a gene: 11. This CDR3 comprises 17 residues. From germline, CDR1 is SGHVS and CDR2 FQNEAQ.

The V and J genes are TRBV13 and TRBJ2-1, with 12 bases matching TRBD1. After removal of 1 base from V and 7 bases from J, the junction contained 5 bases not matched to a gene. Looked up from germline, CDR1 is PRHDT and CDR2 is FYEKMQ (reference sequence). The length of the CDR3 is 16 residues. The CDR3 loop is CASSLEGDRGQNEQFF. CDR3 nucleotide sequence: TGTGCCAGCAGCTTAGAAGGGGACAGGGGGCAAAATGAGCAGTTCTTC.